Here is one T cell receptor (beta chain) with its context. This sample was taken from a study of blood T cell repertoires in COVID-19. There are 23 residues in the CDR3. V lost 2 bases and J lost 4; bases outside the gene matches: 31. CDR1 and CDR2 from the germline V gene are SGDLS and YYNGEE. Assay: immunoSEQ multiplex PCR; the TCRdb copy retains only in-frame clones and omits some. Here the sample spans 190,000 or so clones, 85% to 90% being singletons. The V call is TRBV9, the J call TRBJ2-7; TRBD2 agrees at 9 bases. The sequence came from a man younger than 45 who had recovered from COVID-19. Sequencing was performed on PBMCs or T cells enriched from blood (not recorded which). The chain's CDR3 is CASSVSPILWAAERLADIYEQYF. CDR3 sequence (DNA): TGTGCCAGCAGCGTTAGCCCAATATTGTGGGCAGCAGAACGACTAGCGGATATATACGAGCAGTACTTC.